This T cell receptor (beta chain) originates from a study of control samples from healthy donors and cancer patients. CDR1 is SGHTA, CDR2 FQGNSA, per germline. J was trimmed by 7 bases and V by 4 bases; bases with no gene match: 6. The CDR3 consists of 14 residues. The table came from immunoSEQ multiplex PCR; TCRdb's copy has only in-frame clones and leaves some out. The repertoire includes about 170,000 clones, 90% to 95% of them detected once, and over 1.3% sits in the top ten. Sequenced input: blood. This receptor was obtained from a woman under 30 in good health. The genes are TRBV7-2 and TRBJ2-1; 8 bases are shared with TRBD1. The CDR3 sequence is CASSSWTGNNEQFF. In nucleotides, the CDR3 is TGTGCCAGCAGCTCGTGGACAGGGAATAATGAGCAGTTCTTC.